A single sample gave rise to the 12 T cell receptor beta chains below, sequenced in a study of tumor-infiltrating lymphocytes in primary liver carcinoma. Co-extracting RNA and DNA was done with roughly 17-32 mg of unsorted bulk tissue as input. From around 500 ng of total RNA, TCR beta-specific cDNA was reverse-transcribed using a constant-region primer. Three-round nested multiplex PCR performed with slightly modified ARM-PCR produced the TCR beta libraries. The first two PCR rounds used TRBV1-TRBV30 forward primers with a C-beta reverse primer, 9 to 11 cycles each. TCRdb reprocessed the multiplex PCR reads with MiXCR, giving one entry per CDR3 protein. The sample shows about 21,000 distinct CDR3 sequences, over 65% of them seen only once. The specimen was liver tumor tissue from sampling region 1. Subset here: tumor region T1, superior pole. These TCRs come from a man aged 40-49 years with primary liver carcinoma and hepatitis B virus infection.

This clonotype occurred many times. The V and J genes are TRBV20-1 and TRBJ2-7; D gene unclear. CDR3 size: 16 residues. The V end was cut by 0 bases, the J end by 1 base, with 16 bases between. Looked up from germline, CDR1 is DFQATT and CDR2 is SNEGSKA (reference sequence). This chain's CDR3 is CSARDPRTATSYEQYF. The CDR3 nucleotides are TGCAGTGCTAGAGATCCGCGGACCGCAACTTCCTACGAGCAGTACTTC.

There are a few counts of this clonotype. This may be a read error, as it is one base from a much larger clone. The chain links TRBV24-1 to TRBJ1-1, with 7 positions matching TRBD1. CDR1 is KGHDR, CDR2 SFDVKD, per germline. The CDR3 consists of 15 residues. DNA for the CDR3: TGTGACACCAGTGATTCCGGGACAGCCGGAACTGAAGCTTTCTTT. This encodes CDTSDSGTAGTEAFF.

This chain uses TRBV4-2 with TRBJ2-3, with TRBD2 matching 10 bases. Germline trimming cut 1 base from V and 3 bases from J; bases unmatched to any gene: 7. Per germline, CDR1 LGHNA and CDR2 YNFKEQ. This CDR3 contains 17 residues. CDR3 in amino acids: CASSQVALAGATDTQYF. Written as DNA, the CDR3 is TGTGCCAGCAGCCAAGTGGCGCTAGCGGGAGCGACAGATACGCAGTATTTT.

The chain has TRBV4-3 and TRBJ2-2; D unclear. Trimming removed 2 bases from V and 6 bases from J, with 16 bases in between. Germline loops: CDR1 LGHNA, CDR2 YSLEER. The CDR3 sequence is 16 residues long. The DNA for the CDR3 is TGCGCCAGCAGCCAATATCCTGAAGGAAACCCCGGGGAGCTGTTTTTT. Translation: CASSQYPEGNPGELFF.

In the case of this clonotype: This may be a read error: a much more frequent sequence differs by one nucleotide. The V gene is TRBV29-1, the J gene TRBJ2-4, with D perhaps TRBD1 or TRBD2 (7 bases each). Germline V gene sequence: CDR1 SQVTM, CDR2 ANQGSEA. CDR3 length equals 12 residues. CDR3 DNA sequence: TGCAGCGTTGGACAGGGAGGGGGCATTCATTACTTC. It is translated as CSVGQGGGIHYF. Filled out from reference TRBV29-1 and TRBJ2-4, the complete variable domain reads SAVISQKPSRDICQRGTSLTIQCQVDSQVTMMFWYRQQPGQSLTLIATANQGSEATYESGFVIDKFPISRPNLTFSTLTVSNMSPEDSSIYLCSVGQGGGIHYFGAGTRLSVL.

V and J are TRBV11-2 and TRBJ2-7; weak D call: TRBD1 (5 bases). V was pared by 4 bases and J by 0 bases, with 10 bases between. CDR3 size: 14 residues. From germline, CDR1 is SGHAT and CDR2 FQNNGV. The CDR3 bases are TGTGCCAGCAGCTCTCAGACAGACTCCTACGAGCAGTACTTC. Protein: CASSSQTDSYEQYF.

This clonotype is medium-sized (0.01 to 0.1%). The chain has TRBV30 and TRBJ1-3; no reliable D call. The CDR3 consists of 13 residues. V gave up 5 bases and J gave up 1 base, with 9 bases separating them. Germline V gene sequence: CDR1 GTSNPN, CDR2 SVGIG (reference sequence). DNA of the CDR3: TGTGCCTGGGAGTTACAGTCTGGAAACACCATATATTTT. Its translation: CAWELQSGNTIYF.

Turning to this clonotype: The conserved phenylalanine or tryptophan normally closing the CDR3 is absent here, so this likely arose from a read error. The rearrangement links TRBV11-2 to TRBJ2-7; D might be TRBD2 (7 bases). The CDR3 runs 15 residues. The V and J ends lost 1 base and 9 bases respectively, with 19 bases between them. From germline, CDR1 is SGHAT and CDR2 FQNNGV. CDR3 nucleotide sequence: TGTGCCAGCAGCTTAGCACCGGGACGGGGGGCGGTGCAGTACCTC. It codes for CASSLAPGRGAVQYL.

The V gene is TRBV6-1, the J gene TRBJ2-1, with TRBD1 matching 11 bases. The J call could be wrong; TRBJ2-7 is a better fit for the DNA end. CDR3 length equals 15 residues. Germline lookup yields CDR1 MNHNS and CDR2 SASEGT. The CDR3 loop reads CAIRDGTGGYNEQYF. The CDR3 bases are TGTGCCATCAGAGACGGGACAGGGGGGTACAATGAGCAGTACTTC.

At least ten counts were recorded for this clonotype. The V gene is TRBV28, the J gene TRBJ2-1; TRBD1 matches 11 bases. Germline V CDR1 and CDR2: MDHEN, SYDVKM. This CDR3 comprises 16 residues. The V segment lost 6 bases and the J segment 0 bases; nucleotides outside the gene matches: 4. CDR3 coding DNA: TGTGCCAGCAGGGGGACAGGGGGAAGCTCCTACAATGAGCAGTTCTTC. Its protein product is CASRGTGGSSYNEQFF.

This clonotype was recorded at least ten times. The germline gene is not matched at one end of the junction; a read error may be the cause. The rearrangement links TRBV12-3 or TRBV12-4 to TRBJ2-1, with 10 bases identical to TRBD2. The CDR3 consists of 14 residues. The CDR3 protein is CASGLDLSGRGQIF. CDR3 nucleotides: TGTGCCAGCGGACTAGATTTGAGCGGGAGGGGTCAGATCTTC.

This clonotype was counted at least ten times. The chain uses TRBV28 and TRBJ2-7; 9 bases agree with TRBD2. Per germline, CDR1 MDHEN and CDR2 SYDVKM. The CDR3 consists of 19 residues. V shed 4 bases and J 2 bases; nucleotides not matched to a gene: 18. CDR3 region: CASSSFGTKSGRLTYEQYF. The CDR3 region has the DNA TGTGCCAGCAGTTCATTCGGTACGAAGAGCGGGAGGCTCACCTACGAGCAGTACTTC.